This record concerns one T cell receptor beta chain sequence. Its matching antigen is unknown. This may be a read error, as it is one base from a much larger clone. The data were taken from a study of breast tumors, draining lymph nodes, adjacent tissues. The CDR3 consists of 15 residues. CDR1 is KGHSH, CDR2 LQKENI, per germline. General observations from the study: That most tumor T cells come from lymph nodes remained unproven. Data fit most tumor T cells coming from lymph node, expanding in tumor. Tumor TCR diversity was below lymph nodes but above nontumor tissue.

MiXCR, applied by TCRdb to the multiplex PCR reads, yields one record per CDR3 protein. Seen here are around 19,000 distinct CDR3 sequences, 32% observed once, and the top ten hold around 10%. This sequence joins TRBV18 and TRBJ2-3, with 12 bases that match TRBD2. The source material was breast tumor tissue. The receptor was isolated from a female donor with breast cancer. Some clones in this sample may be carry-over from other donors' samples. For the CDR3, the DNA is TGTGCCAGCTCGCCGACTAGCGGGAGTCCAGATACGCAGTCTTTT. Translating it yields CASSPTSGSPDTQSF.